This TCR beta chain was obtained from a study of T cells after yellow fever vaccination. TCRdb analysed the 5' RACE reads with MiXCR anew, one entry per CDR3 protein. The sample comprises 100,000 or so distinct CDR3 sequences, more than 7.5% of which are singletons, and about 15% rests with the top ten. The CDR3 is made up of 16 amino acids. V was trimmed by 6 bases and J by 0 bases, leaving 14 bases between them. Sample: CD8+ T cells not binding an NS4B(214-222) dextramer, sorted from PBMCs, taken less than 18 days after the first yellow fever vaccination. This chain uses TRBV12-3 or TRBV12-4 with TRBJ2-2; D ambiguous. The TCR originated in a man between 18 and 29 years old who received the YFV17D yellow fever vaccine. As DNA, the CDR3 is TGTGCCAGCAGGCCAGACTGGAACTCGAACACCGGGGAGCTGTTTTTT. It is translated as CASRPDWNSNTGELFF.